The T cell receptor (beta chain) under discussion was sequenced for a study of blood T cells in healthy people across ages. Regarding the study as a whole: Nothing was known about donor CMV status, and this possibly confounded expanded clonotype changes.

The authors ran a second PCR of 7 to 11 cycles using a sample-barcoded 5' primer and a J-beta primer mix. TCRdb recomputed calls from the 5' RACE reads with MiXCR, one row per CDR3 protein. The sample has 700,000 or so distinct CDR3 sequences; about 20% are singletons. This clonotype was found a few times. Its antigen remains unknown. Whenever a sample was processed, at least 6 million PBMCs were isolated. The CDR3 has 16 residues. Germline V CDR1 and CDR2: MGHDK, SYGVNS. V was clipped by 8 bases and J by 1 base, with 18 bases between them. The origin of this receptor is a man between 65 and 79 years old in good health. Sequencing input: blood. The gene calls are TRBV25-1 and TRBJ2-1; D might be TRBD1 (6 bases). Here the CDR3 DNA reads TGTGCCAGCCCGTCGAGGGGGAAGGGGTCCTACAATGAGCAGTTCTTC. This codes for CASPSRGKGSYNEQFF.